The rows below give T cell receptor beta chains drawn from one sample of a study of CD8 T cells in Susac syndrome. TCRdb independently ran MiXCR on the immunoSEQ multiplex PCR reads; one entry per CDR3 protein. The sample has 350,000 to 550,000 distinct CDR3 sequences, around 85% seen once; the top ten hold approximately 0.12%. Material: CD8+ T cells from PBMCs. The receptors shown here come from a human donor with multiple sclerosis. Each CDR3 is given with its conserved first and last residue. The order of the fields is CDR3 length, J gene, D gene, V gene, clone size, CDR3 DNA, CDR3 protein. A D gene is named only where the DNA matches it firmly. Part of the rows lack a size; the others show once, few, many or a class for expanded clones.

14 TRBJ2-7 TRBD1 TRBV30 few TGTGCCTGGAACTCGGGACAGGGGGCGTACGAGCAGTACTTC CAWNSGQGAYEQYF
13 TRBJ1-2 . TRBV29-1 . TGCAGCGTTGAAGATAGCCGGCGATATGGCTACACCTTC CSVEDSRRYGYTF
14 TRBJ2-7 . TRBV6-1 . TGTGCCAGCAGTGACAGGGGCCAGGACTCCGAGCAGTACTTC CASSDRGQDSEQYF
16 TRBJ1-6 . TRBV4-1 . TGCGCCAGCAGCCGGCCCCCCGGGACCGATAATTCACCCCTCCACTTT CASSRPPGTDNSPLHF
12 TRBJ2-1 . TRBV2 . TGTGCCAGCTTGGCCGTACAAGATGAGCAGTTCTTC CASLAVQDEQFF
15 TRBJ2-7 . TRBV3-1 . TGTGCCAGCAGCCAAGATCGCGGAGTCTCCTACGAGCAGTACTTC CASSQDRGVSYEQYF
16 TRBJ2-2 TRBD1 TRBV4-1 . TGCGCCAGCAGCCAGACCGGGACAGGGGACACCGGGGAGCTGTTTTTT CASSQTGTGDTGELFF
19 TRBJ2-3 . TRBV27 . TGTGCCAGCAGTTTATCGGGGCAGGGGAATCCTTTTGGGGGAGATACGCAGTATTTT CASSLSGQGNPFGGDTQYF
14 TRBJ2-7 . TRBV6-1 . TGTGCCAGCAGTGAATCCCCAGGGAGCAACGAGCAGTACTTC CASSESPGSNEQYF
16 TRBJ1-5 . TRBV28 . TGTGCCAGCAGTTTCGGGCCCCGGGAGGGCAATCAGCCCCAGCTTTTT CASSFGPREGNQPQLF
16 TRBJ2-3 TRBD2 TRBV29-1 . TGCAGCGTTGAAGGCCTAGCGGGGGGGCTCACAGATACGCAGTATTTT CSVEGLAGGLTDTQYF
10 TRBJ2-3 . TRBV2 . TGTGCCACCCTCTTTGATACGCAGTATTTT CATLFDTQYF
14 TRBJ2-5 . TRBV4-1 . TGCGCCAGCAGCCAAGAGACAGGCCAAGAGACCCAGTACTTC CASSQETGQETQYF
11 TRBJ2-7 . TRBV29-1 . TGCAGCGCCGCGGCCGGATACGAGCAGTACTTC CSAAAGYEQYF
16 TRBJ1-5 . TRBV19 . TGTGCCAGTACCCCAACGTTGGGCGCAAGCAATCAGCCCCAGCATTTT CASTPTLGASNQPQHF
15 TRBJ1-1 . TRBV5-4 . TGTGCCAGCAGCTCTCTGTGGACAGAGAACACTGAAGCTTTCTTT CASSSLWTENTEAFF
17 TRBJ2-1 TRBD2 TRBV7-2 . TGTGCCAGCAACCCCTACGGGGCTAGCGGGACCTACAATGAGCAGTTCTTC CASNPYGASGTYNEQFF
15 TRBJ2-7 . TRBV6-1 . TGTGCCAGCAGTGAAGCTCCAGGGGCGACCTACGAGCAGTACTTC CASSEAPGATYEQYF
16 TRBJ1-4 . TRBV4-1 . TGCGCCAGCGATGGGTCCCCCCTCGGTCTTGGGGAAAAACTGTTTTTT CASDGSPLGLGEKLFF
14 TRBJ2-3 TRBD1 TRBV12-5 . TGTGCTAGTGGGAAACAGGGGGTAACAGATACGCAGTATTTT CASGKQGVTDTQYF
16 TRBJ1-1 . TRBV6-6 . TGTGCCAGCAGCTCCCACCCTCTGGGGATCAACACTGAAGCTTTCTTT CASSSHPLGINTEAFF
15 TRBJ1-2 . TRBV19 . TGTGCCAGTAGTATGGGGGCCGAGACAGCCTATGGCTACACCTTC CASSMGAETAYGYTF
14 TRBJ1-4 . TRBV7-9 . TGTGCCAGCAGCGCGGCCCCAACTAATGAAAAACTGTTTTTT CASSAAPTNEKLFF
16 TRBJ1-2 TRBD1 TRBV7-9 once TGTGCCAGCAGCTTGTACCCAGGGGGCGAAGGTTATGGCTACACCTTC CASSLYPGGEGYGYTF
13 TRBJ1-2 . TRBV4-1 . TGCGCCAGCAGCCGGGCCGGAGGGGATGGCTACACCTTC CASSRAGGDGYTF
13 TRBJ2-7 TRBD1 TRBV10-3 . TGTGCCAGTACGCTGGGACAGGGCGGCGAGCAGTACTTC CASTLGQGGEQYF
14 TRBJ1-5 . TRBV30 . TGTGCCTGGAGCCACGGGCAGGGAACTCAGCCCCAGCATTTT CAWSHGQGTQPQHF
15 TRBJ2-7 TRBD2 TRBV6-2/TRBV6-3 . TGTGCCAGCAGAGGACTTAGCGGGAGCTCCTACGAGCAGTACTTC CASRGLSGSSYEQYF
14 TRBJ1-4 . TRBV18 . TGTGCCAGCTCACACCTGGACAGTCCAGAAAAACTGTTTTTT CASSHLDSPEKLFF
17 TRBJ2-1 TRBD2 TRBV4-2 . TGTGCCAGCAGCCAAGATCCATGGACTAGCGGGAAAAATGAGCAGTTCTTC CASSQDPWTSGKNEQFF
11 TRBJ2-3 . TRBV28 . TGTGCCAGCCACCGCGGAGATACGCAGTATTTT CASHRGDTQYF
14 TRBJ2-7 . TRBV12-5 . TGTGCTAGTGGTTTTTCAGGGGGAGGCTACGAGCAGTACTTC CASGFSGGGYEQYF
17 TRBJ1-5 . TRBV20-1 . TGCAGTGCTAGGGGCCCTGGGGGGGCAGTTGTGAATCAGCCCCAGCATTTT CSARGPGGAVVNQPQHF
13 TRBJ2-7 . TRBV12-3/TRBV12-4 . TGTGCCAGCAGTTACGGGGAATCCTACGAGCAGTACTTC CASSYGESYEQYF
14 TRBJ2-7 . TRBV6-5 . TGTGCCAGCAGTTACCAGGGGCAGGGCTACGAGCAGTACTTC CASSYQGQGYEQYF
11 TRBJ1-1 . TRBV29-1 . TGCAGCGTTGTAGAGGGGACTGAAGCTTTCTTT CSVVEGTEAFF
12 TRBJ2-5 . TRBV29-1 . TGCAGCGTTGAATTGGGGACCGAGACCCAGTACTTC CSVELGTETQYF
15 TRBJ2-1 TRBD2 TRBV5-8 . TGTGCCAGCAGCCCGAGCAGCGGGAGTTACAATGAGCAGTTCTTC CASSPSSGSYNEQFF
16 TRBJ2-3 TRBD2 TRBV11-2 few TGTGCCAGCAGCTCTACAAGCGGGGGGCCGACAGATACGCAGTATTTT CASSSTSGGPTDTQYF
17 TRBJ2-7 TRBD2 TRBV28 . TGTGCCAGCAGTTTACCGGGGACTAGCTTTAGCTCCTACGAGCAGTACTTC CASSLPGTSFSSYEQYF
18 TRBJ1-5 TRBD1 TRBV27 . TGTGCCAGCAGTTTATCTTCGACAGGGCGAGAGGGCAATCAGCCCCAGCATTTT CASSLSSTGREGNQPQHF
18 TRBJ2-7 TRBD2 TRBV20-1 . TGCAGTGCTAGAGATTTGGGACTAGCGGGATCCATCTCCTACGAGCAGTACTTC CSARDLGLAGSISYEQYF
15 TRBJ1-6 TRBD1 TRBV6-5 . TGTGCCAGCAGTTACGGGACAGGGGAGAATTCACCCCTCCACTTT CASSYGTGENSPLHF
14 TRBJ2-1 TRBD1 TRBV10-3 . TGTGCCATCCGAGGGGACAGTCGTCTCGATGAGCAGTTCTTC CAIRGDSRLDEQFF
13 TRBJ1-5 . TRBV6-5 . TGTGCCAGCAGTTATAACCTCAATCAGCCCCAGCATTTT CASSYNLNQPQHF
13 TRBJ1-2 TRBD1 TRBV30 . TGTGCCTGGAGCGAGGGGACAGGGGGTGGCTACACCTTC CAWSEGTGGGYTF
19 TRBJ2-1 TRBD2 TRBV20-1 . TGCAGTGCTAGAGATATGAGGTGGACTAGCGGGACCGAGGGGAGTGAGCAGTTCTTC CSARDMRWTSGTEGSEQFF
16 TRBJ2-7 . TRBV5-6 . TGTGCCAGCAGCTTGGTGGGGGCAGGGAGGACCTACGAGCAGTACTTC CASSLVGAGRTYEQYF
15 TRBJ2-3 . TRBV29-1 . TGCAGCGTTGTGTCCCTGGGCTCAGGCACAGATACGCAGTATTTT CSVVSLGSGTDTQYF
16 TRBJ2-6 . TRBV28 once TGTGCCAGCATGGACACAGATTACTCTGGGGCCAACGTCCTGACTTTC CASMDTDYSGANVLTF
14 TRBJ1-3 . TRBV12-3/TRBV12-4 . TGTGCCAGCAGACCGGACCAAGCTGGAAACACCATATATTTT CASRPDQAGNTIYF
16 TRBJ1-1 TRBD1 TRBV5-6 . TGTGCCAGCAGCTTGGGAGGCCGGGACAGCTTAACTGAAGCTTTCTTT CASSLGGRDSLTEAFF
17 TRBJ1-1 TRBD1 TRBV5-6 . TGTGCCAGCAGCCACCCCATGACAGGGGGTATGAACACTGAAGCTTTCTTT CASSHPMTGGMNTEAFF
16 TRBJ1-2 . TRBV7-2 . TGTGCCAGCAGCTTAGGGCCTTACAGGGAGAACTATGGCTACACCTTC CASSLGPYRENYGYTF
15 TRBJ2-7 TRBD1 TRBV6-1 . TGTGCCAGCACCACCGACAGGGTGGAAACCTACGAGCAGTACTTC CASTTDRVETYEQYF
11 TRBJ1-1 . TRBV2 few TGTGCCAGCAGTGCAGGCTCTGAAGCTTTCTTT CASSAGSEAFF
15 TRBJ2-7 TRBD2 TRBV3-1 few TGTGCCAGCAGCCTCGCAGCGGGAGCCTATCTGGAGCAGTACTTC CASSLAAGAYLEQYF
13 TRBJ1-2 . TRBV30 . TGTGCCTGGAGTGTAGGAGGATTCTATGGCTACACCTTC CAWSVGGFYGYTF
15 TRBJ2-3 . TRBV7-9 . TGTGCCAGCAGCTCTAAAAGGGGGAACACAGATACGCAGTATTTT CASSSKRGNTDTQYF